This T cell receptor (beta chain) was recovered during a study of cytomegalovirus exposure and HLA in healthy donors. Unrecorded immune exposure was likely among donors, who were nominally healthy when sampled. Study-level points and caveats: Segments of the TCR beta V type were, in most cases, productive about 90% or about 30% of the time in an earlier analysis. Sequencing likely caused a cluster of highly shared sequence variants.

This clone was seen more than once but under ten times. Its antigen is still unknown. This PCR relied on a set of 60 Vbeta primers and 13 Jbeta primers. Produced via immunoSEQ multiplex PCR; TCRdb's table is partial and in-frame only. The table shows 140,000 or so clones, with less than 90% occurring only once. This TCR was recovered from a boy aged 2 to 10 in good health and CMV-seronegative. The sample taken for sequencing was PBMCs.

As DNA, the CDR3 is TGTGCCAGCAACGACAGGGGCAAGGTTGGCTACACCTTC. It yields the protein CASNDRGKVGYTF. The chain carries TRBV2 and TRBJ1-2, with 8 bases matching TRBD1. Germline-derived CDR1 and CDR2 are SNHLY and FYNNEI. This CDR3 region has 13 residues. V dropped 7 bases and J dropped 7; count of bases not matched to a gene: 8. Full variable domain (rest looked up from reference TRBV2 and TRBJ1-2): EPEVTQTPSHQVTQMGQEVILRCVPISNHLYFYWYRQILGQKVEFLVSFYNNEISEKSEIFDDQFSVERPDGSNFTLKIRSTKLEDSAMYFCASNDRGKVGYTFGSGTRLTVV.